This TCR beta chain was profiled in a study of PD-1 blockade in classical Hodgkin lymphoma. Study at large: Patients were given intravenous nivolumab, 3 mg/kg, every 2 weeks.

General study points: Newly diagnosed and completely responding patients shared comparable baseline diversity.

A note on this clone: The antigen is not known. The identical CDR3 is also encoded by other nucleotide sequences in the sample.

Profiling relied on immunoSEQ multiplex PCR, and the TCRdb table lists in-frame clones only, not all of them. This table has 46,000 or so clones, about three quarters appearing once. Time point: cycle 4 day 1 (C4D1), after five to seven weeks of nivolumab. Every one of the patients relapsed after autologous stem cell transplantation (brentuximab vedotin exposure was variable). This CDR3 contains 15 residues. Germline CDR1 reads MNHNS; CDR2 reads SASEGT. Deletions cut 0 bases from V and 7 bases from J, with 12 bases between. This specimen consisted of peripheral blood mononuclear cells (PBMCs), obtained before the fourth cycle of nivolumab. The TCR originated in a human donor with classical Hodgkin lymphoma. The genes are TRBV6-1 and TRBJ1-4, with D possibly being TRBD1 (5 bases). The CDR3 here is CASSEARGGVEKLFF. The CDR3 DNA reads TGTGCCAGCAGTGAAGCCCGGGGCGGGGTTGAAAAACTGTTTTTT.